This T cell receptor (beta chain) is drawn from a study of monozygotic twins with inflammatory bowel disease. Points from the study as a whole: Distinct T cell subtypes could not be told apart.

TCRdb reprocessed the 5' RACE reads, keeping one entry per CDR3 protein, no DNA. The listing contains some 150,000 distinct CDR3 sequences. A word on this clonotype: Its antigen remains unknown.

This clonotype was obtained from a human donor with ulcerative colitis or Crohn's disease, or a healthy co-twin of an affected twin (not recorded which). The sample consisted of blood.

The CDR3 region is CASSYRGGNTGELFF. The chain employs TRBV12-3 or TRBV12-4 and TRBJ2-2; as DNA is missing, the TRBD1 call by TCRdb cannot be tested. The CDR3 covers 15 residues.